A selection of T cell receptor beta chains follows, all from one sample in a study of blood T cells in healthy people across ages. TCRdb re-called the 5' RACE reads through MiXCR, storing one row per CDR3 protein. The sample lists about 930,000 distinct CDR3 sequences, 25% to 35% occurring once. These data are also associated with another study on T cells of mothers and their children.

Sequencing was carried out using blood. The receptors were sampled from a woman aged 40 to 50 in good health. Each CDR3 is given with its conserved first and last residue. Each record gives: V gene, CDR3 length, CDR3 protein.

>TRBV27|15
CASKKQGISSYEQYF
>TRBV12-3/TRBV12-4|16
CASSSSGTGGNQPQHF
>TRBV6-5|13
CASSYGRRGEQYF
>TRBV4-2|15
CASSHEGEIFDEQFF
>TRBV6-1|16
CASSEALQGSRHEQYF
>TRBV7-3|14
CASSLGGENTEAFF
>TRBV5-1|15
CASSLEGGFTDTQYF
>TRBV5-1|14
CASSRGQGTDEQYF
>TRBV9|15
CASSHQTGENTEAFF
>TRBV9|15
CASSVVAGFYNEQFF
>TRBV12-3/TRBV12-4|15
CASSPSGTGGGEQYF
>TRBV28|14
CASRNTGEYQPQHF
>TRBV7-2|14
CASSTSGGANEQFF
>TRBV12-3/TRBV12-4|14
CASSLVRANHEQYF
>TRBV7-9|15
CASSLGGGPGDEQYF
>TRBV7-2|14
CASTPQAMWMGQYF
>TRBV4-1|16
CASSQESSGVPKTQYF
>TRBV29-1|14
CSVEGGTGANVLTF
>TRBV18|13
CASSPLQGYTQYF
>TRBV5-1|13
CASSLGRASEQYF
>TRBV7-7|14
CASSLGTGLDTQYF
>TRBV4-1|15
CASSQVVDLNEKLFF
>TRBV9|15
CASSLGQGKETEAFF
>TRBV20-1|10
CSPLNYRGTF
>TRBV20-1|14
CSARSSSYNSPLHF
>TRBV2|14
CASKVGGGSYGYTF
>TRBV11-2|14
CASSLDQANYGDTF
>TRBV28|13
CASRSPNHYGYTF
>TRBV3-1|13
CASSHGVNSPLHF
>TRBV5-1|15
CASSRRVGSTDTQYF
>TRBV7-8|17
CASSLVASGPLQETQYF
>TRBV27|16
CASSSLGGGVNTEAFF
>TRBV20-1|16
CSARVFDSDSAQPQHF
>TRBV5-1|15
CASRAGTGGSYEQYF
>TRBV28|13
CASRQVIQETQYF
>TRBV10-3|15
CATKPSGQMNTEAFF
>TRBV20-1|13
CSASGSGENIQYF
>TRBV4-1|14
CASSPPDGNYGYTF
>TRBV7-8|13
CASSLAEQQAQYF
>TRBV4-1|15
CASSPDRVTDNEQFF
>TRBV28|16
CASSQVRGTARTEQFF
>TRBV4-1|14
CASRAQEPNTEAFF
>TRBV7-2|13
CASSRGTQETQYF
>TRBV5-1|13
CASATGRADTQYF
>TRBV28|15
CASSFWTSGGGEQFF
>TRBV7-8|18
CASSSRPPTGGNQETQYF
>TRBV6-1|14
CASRPGQGSYEQYF
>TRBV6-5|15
CASSYVGGPYNEQFF
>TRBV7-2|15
CASSLGQGVPYEQYF
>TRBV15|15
CATSPLGASYNEQFF